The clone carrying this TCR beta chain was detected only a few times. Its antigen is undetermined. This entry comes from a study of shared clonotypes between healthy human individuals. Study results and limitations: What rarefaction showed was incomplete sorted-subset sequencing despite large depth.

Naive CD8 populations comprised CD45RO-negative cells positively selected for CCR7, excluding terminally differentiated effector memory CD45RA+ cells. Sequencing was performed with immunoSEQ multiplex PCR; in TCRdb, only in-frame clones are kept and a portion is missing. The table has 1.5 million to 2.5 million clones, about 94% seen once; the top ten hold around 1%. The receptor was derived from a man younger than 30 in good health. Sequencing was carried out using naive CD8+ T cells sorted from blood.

This chain's CDR3 is CASSLEGQNNSPLHF. The CDR3 DNA is TGTGCCAGCAGCTTGGAGGGACAGAATAATTCACCCCTCCACTTT. The rearrangement joins TRBV5-5 to TRBJ1-6; 7 bases agree with TRBD1. V trimming: 0 bases; J trimming: 5 bases; junction bases outside the gene matches: 2. This CDR3 has 15 residues. Germline V gene data show CDR1 as SGHKS and CDR2 as YYEKEE (reference sequence).